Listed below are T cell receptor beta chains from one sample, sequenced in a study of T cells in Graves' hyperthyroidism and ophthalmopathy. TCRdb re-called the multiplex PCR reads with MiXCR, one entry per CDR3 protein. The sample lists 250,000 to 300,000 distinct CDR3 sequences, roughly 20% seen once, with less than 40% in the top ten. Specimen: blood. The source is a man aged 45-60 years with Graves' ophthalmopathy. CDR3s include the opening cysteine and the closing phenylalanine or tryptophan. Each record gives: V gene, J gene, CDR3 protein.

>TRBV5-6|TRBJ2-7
CASSSTGLAEYEQYF
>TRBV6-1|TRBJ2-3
CASNPPATTDTQYF
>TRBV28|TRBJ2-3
CASSPLTGPDTQYF
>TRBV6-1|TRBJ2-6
CASRLSGYGANVLTF
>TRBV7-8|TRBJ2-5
CASSLARQQETQYF
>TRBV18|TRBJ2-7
CASSVTGTSYEQYF
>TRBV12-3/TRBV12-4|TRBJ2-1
CASTPTSVEQFF
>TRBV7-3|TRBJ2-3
CASSQVASGGADTQYF
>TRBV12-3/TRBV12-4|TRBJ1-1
CASRQRRPTHTEAFF
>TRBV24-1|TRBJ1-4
CATSDSRVSPSTNEKLFF
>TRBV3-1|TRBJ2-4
CASSPGAGDGNIQYF
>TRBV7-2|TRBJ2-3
CASSSRSDTQYF
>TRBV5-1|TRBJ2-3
CASSLESSGGPIDTQYF
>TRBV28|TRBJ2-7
CASSFGGQSYEQYF
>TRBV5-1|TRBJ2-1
CASSEDVYNEKFF
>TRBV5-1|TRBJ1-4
CASSRTVANEKLFF
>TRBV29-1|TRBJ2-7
CSALLAGAYEQYF
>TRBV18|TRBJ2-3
CASSPQEGRTDTQYF
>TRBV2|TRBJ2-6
CASLGSRAGANVLTF
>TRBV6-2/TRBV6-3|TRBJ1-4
CASRGGGGNEKLFF
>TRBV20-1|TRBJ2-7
CSARQRTSGTYEQYF
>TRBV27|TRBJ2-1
CASSSGMFRTNEQFF
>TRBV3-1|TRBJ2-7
CASSQEKASPYEQYF
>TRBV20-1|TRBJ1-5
CSARGRQQNQPQHF
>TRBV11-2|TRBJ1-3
CASSFPGRNTIYF
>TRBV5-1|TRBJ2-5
CASSWGGREGETQYF
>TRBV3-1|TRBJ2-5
CASTRARRRVGQYF
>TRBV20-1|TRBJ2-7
CSAKVGQGVEQYF
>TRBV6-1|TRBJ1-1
CASRTTGAGTEAFF
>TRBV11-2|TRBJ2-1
CASSPGTSDGNEQFF
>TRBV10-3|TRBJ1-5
CAISESREGAGGSQHF
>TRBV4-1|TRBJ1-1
CASSGQGTVEAFF
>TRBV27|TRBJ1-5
CASSPRLLVGNQPQHF
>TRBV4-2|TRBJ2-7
CASSDGIGYEQYF
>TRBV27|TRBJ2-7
CASSPPPGTGTGEQYF
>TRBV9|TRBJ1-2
CASSPDGGGTYGYTF
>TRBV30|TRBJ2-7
CAWSTGTGFNEQYF
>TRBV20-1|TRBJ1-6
CSATGTANNSPLHF
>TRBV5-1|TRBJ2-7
CASSPGTSGRPHTYEQYF
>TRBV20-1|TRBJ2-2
CSAPRLAGDSGELFF
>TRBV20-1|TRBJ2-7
CSASPTSGVYEQYF
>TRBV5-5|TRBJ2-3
CASSLDRGRQDTQYF